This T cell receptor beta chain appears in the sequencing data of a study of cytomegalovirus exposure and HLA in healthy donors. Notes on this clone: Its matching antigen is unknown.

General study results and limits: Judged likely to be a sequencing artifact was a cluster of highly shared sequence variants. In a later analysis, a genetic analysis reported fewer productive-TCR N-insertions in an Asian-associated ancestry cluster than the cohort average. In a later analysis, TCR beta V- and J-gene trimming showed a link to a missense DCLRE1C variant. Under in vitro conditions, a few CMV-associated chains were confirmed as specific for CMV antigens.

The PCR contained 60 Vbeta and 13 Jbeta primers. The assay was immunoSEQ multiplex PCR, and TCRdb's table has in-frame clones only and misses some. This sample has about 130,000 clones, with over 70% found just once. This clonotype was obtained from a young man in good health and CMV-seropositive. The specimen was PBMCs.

CDR3 sequence (DNA): TGTGCCAGCAGTGTGAACAGGGGAGCTAATGAAAAACTGTTTTTT. It encodes CASSVNRGANEKLFF. The chain combines TRBV6-1 with TRBJ1-4; 7 bases match TRBD1. This CDR3 has 15 amino acids. With 4 bases clipped from V and 3 bases from J, the junction kept 5 bases outside the gene matches. Looked up from germline, CDR1 is MNHNS and CDR2 is SASEGT.